The entry below gives a single T cell receptor (beta chain) sequence along with its context. These data are taken from a study of blood T cells in healthy people across ages. For the second PCR, which ran for roughly 6 to 12 cycles, a sample-barcoded 5' primer and a J-beta primer mix were used. In TCRdb, the 5' RACE reads were re-called with MiXCR into one record per CDR3 protein. This table has over 450,000 distinct CDR3 sequences, nearly 25% appearing once. The authors drew around 9.3 milliliters of peripheral blood from each donor. Another study also made use of these data, one on T cells of mothers and their children. That work adds: An overlap that was slightly higher, though non-significant, was seen in related mother-child pairs versus unrelated pairs. Sequencing revealed no T cell clones that were persistent and microchimeric.

Specimen: blood. The TCR was taken from a boy aged 5-17 years in good health.

CDR3 nucleotide sequence: TGTGCCAGCACCATTATTCGGGGCACAGATACGCAGTATTTT. It translates to CASTIIRGTDTQYF. This chain joins TRBV2 and TRBJ2-3; D not resolved. The CDR3 is made up of 14 amino acids. CDR1 is SNHLY and CDR2 is FYNNEI in the germline V gene. V gave up 7 bases and J gave up 1 base, with 12 bases separating them.